This entry describes one TCR beta chain. As yet, its antigen is unknown. This specimen belongs to a study of shared clonotypes between healthy human individuals. Together with CD45RO+ cells, CCR7-negative CD45RA+ TemRA cells were included in CD8 memory. Study-level findings and limits: Relative to their counterparts shared across all four donors, non-shared clonotypes exhibited diminished generation probabilities. Investigators expected sequencing depth to affect clonotype sharing among donors.

CDR1 is SGHAT, CDR2 FQNNGV, per germline. V lost 1 base and J 0 bases, leaving 10 bases between the germline ends. This CDR3 contains 15 residues. Deep was the level used in running the assay. Only in-frame clones appear in the TCRdb table, and some are missing; sequencing was by immunoSEQ multiplex PCR. The repertoire holds 110,000 or so clones, with around 73% as singletons. The chain carries TRBV11-2 and TRBJ2-7; D not resolved. Sequenced material: memory CD8+ T cells sorted from blood. The subset denotes: CD45RO+ cells pooled with CCR7-negative TemRA cells. The TCR comes from a young woman in good health. This chain's CDR3 is CASSLAQGPSYEQYF. The CDR3 DNA sequence: TGTGCCAGCAGCTTAGCTCAAGGGCCCTCCTACGAGCAGTACTTC.